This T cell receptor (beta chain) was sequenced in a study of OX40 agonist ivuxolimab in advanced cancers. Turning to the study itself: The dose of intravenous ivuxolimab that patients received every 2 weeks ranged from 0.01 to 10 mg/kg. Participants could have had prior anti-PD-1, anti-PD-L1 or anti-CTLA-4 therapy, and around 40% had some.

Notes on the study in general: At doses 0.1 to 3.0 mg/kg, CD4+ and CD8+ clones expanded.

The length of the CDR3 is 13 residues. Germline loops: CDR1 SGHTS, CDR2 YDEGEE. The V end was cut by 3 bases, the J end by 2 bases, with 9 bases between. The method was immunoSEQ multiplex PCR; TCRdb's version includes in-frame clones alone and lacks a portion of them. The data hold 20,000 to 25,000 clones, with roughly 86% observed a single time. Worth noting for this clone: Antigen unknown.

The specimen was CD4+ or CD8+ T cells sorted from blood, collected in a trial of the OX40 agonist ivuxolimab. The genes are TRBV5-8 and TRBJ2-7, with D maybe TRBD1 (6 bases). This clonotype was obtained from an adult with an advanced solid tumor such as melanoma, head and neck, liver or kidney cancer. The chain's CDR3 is CASSWGHTYEQYF. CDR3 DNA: TGTGCCAGCAGCTGGGGGCATACCTACGAGCAGTACTTC.